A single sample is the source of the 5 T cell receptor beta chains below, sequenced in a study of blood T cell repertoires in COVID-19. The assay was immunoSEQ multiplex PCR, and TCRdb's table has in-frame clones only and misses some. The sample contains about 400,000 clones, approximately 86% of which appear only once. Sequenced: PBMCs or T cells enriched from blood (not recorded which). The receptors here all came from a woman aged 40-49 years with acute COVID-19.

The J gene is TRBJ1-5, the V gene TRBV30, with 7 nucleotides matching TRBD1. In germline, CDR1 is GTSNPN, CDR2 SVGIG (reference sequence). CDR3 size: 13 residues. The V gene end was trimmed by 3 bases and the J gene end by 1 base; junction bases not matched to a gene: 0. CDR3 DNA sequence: TGTGCCTGGAGGACAGGGAGCAATCAGCCCCAGCATTTT. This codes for CAWRTGSNQPQHF. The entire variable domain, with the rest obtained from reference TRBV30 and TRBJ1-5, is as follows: SQTIHQWPATLVQPVGSPLSLECTVEGTSNPNLYWYRQAAGRGLQLLFYSVGIGQISSEVPQNLSASRPQDRQFILSSKKLLLSDSGFYLCAWRTGSNQPQHFGDGTRLSIL.

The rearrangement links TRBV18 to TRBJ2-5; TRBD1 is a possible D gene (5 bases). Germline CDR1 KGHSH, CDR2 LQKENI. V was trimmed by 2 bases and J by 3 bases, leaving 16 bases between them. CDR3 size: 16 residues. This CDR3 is CASSPFPDRTKETQYF. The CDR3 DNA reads TGTGCCAGCTCACCATTTCCAGACAGAACAAAAGAGACCCAGTACTTC.

CDR3 protein: CASSSYRGPSGANVLTF. DNA of the CDR3: TGTGCCAGCAGCTCCTACAGGGGACCCTCTGGGGCCAACGTCCTGACTTTC. The chain is built from TRBV7-8 and TRBJ2-6; 7 bases map to TRBD1. V dropped 4 bases and J dropped 0; count of bases not matched to a gene: 6. The CDR3 runs 17 residues. Germline values: CDR1 SGHVS, CDR2 FQNEAQ.

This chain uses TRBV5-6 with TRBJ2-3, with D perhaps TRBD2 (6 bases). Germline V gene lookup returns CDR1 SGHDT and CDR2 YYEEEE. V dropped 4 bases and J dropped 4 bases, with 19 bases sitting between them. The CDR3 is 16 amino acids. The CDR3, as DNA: TGTGCCAGCAGCAGGAGGGCTAGCCTCCTCGCAGATACGCAGTATTTT. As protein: CASSRRASLLADTQYF.

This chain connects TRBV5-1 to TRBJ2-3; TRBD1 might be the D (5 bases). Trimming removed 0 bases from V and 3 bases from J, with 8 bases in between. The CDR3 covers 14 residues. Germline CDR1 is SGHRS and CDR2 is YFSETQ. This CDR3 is CASSLVQGTDTQYF. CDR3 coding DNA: TGCGCCAGCAGCTTGGTTCAGGGTACAGATACGCAGTATTTT. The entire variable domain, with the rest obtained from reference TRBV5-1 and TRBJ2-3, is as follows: KAGVTQTPRYLIKTRGQQVTLSCSPISGHRSVSWYQQTPGQGLQFLFEYFSETQRNKGNFPGRFSGRQFSNSRSEMNVSTLELGDSALYLCASSLVQGTDTQYFGPGTRLTVL.